This TCR beta chain originates from a study of shared clonotypes between healthy human individuals. Here immunoSEQ multiplex PCR was the method, and the copy in TCRdb shows in-frame clones only, minus some. The sample has roughly 2.2 million clones; under 95% are singletons. Germline loops: CDR1 LNHDA, CDR2 SQIVND (reference sequence). This CDR3 comprises 12 residues. V was pared by 11 bases and J by 8 bases, with 18 bases between. The clonotype was recovered from a man aged 18 to 29 in good health. Some clones in this sample may be carry-over from other donors' samples. The rearrangement links TRBV19 to TRBJ1-2; tentative D call: TRBD1 (6 bases). Sequencing input: naive CD4+ T cells from PBMCs. Subset of the sample: CD45RA+ positively selected. The CDR3 nucleotides are TGTGCCTGTTCCCGGGGGGCGGGAGGCTACACCTTC. This sequence encodes CACSRGAGGYTF. Using reference TRBV19 and TRBJ1-2 for the parts outside the CDR3, the full variable domain is DGGITQSPKYLFRKEGQNVTLSCEQNLNHDAMYWYRQDPGQGLRLIYYSQIVNDFQKGDIAEGYSVSREKKESFPLTVTSAQKNPTAFYLCACSRGAGGYTFGSGTRLTVV.